One and the same sample provided the 22 T cell receptor beta chains below, sequenced in a study of radiotherapy plus CTLA-4 blockade in lung cancer. Sequenced by immunoSEQ multiplex PCR; TCRdb stores in-frame clones only, minus some. Of about 51,000 clones in the sample, about three quarters are singletons; the top ten hold 2.4%. The material sequenced was peripheral blood, taken from a patient treated with radiotherapy plus ipilimumab. The receptors derive from a human donor with non-small cell lung cancer whose response to radiotherapy plus ipilimumab could not be evaluated.

V and J are TRBV28 and TRBJ2-1, with 8 bases matching TRBD2. Germline CDR1 and CDR2: MDHEN and SYDVKM. V shed 3 bases and J 1 base; nucleotides not matched to a gene: 2. The CDR3 is 15 residues long. CDR3 DNA sequence: TGTGCCAGCAGTTTGGCTAGCGGGTCCTACAATGAGCAGTTCTTC. Encoded protein: CASSLASGSYNEQFF.

This sequence joins TRBV28 and TRBJ2-3, with 8 bases aligning to TRBD2. CDR3 length: 15 residues. V was pared by 3 bases and J by 6 bases, with 8 bases of the junction left unmatched. CDR1 is MDHEN, CDR2 SYDVKM, per germline. The CDR3 loop is CASSLWGSGGDTQYF. DNA for the CDR3: TGTGCCAGCAGTTTGTGGGGATCGGGGGGGGATACGCAGTATTTT.

The rearrangement uses TRBV7-8 and TRBJ1-2; D is perhaps TRBD1 (5 bases). The CDR3 is 13 residues long. V was clipped by 1 base and J by 4 bases, with 7 bases between them. CDR1 and CDR2 from the germline V gene are SGHVS and FQNEAQ. CDR3 protein: CASSLGQSYGYTF. The CDR3 nucleotides read TGTGCCAGCAGCTTAGGACAGTCCTATGGCTACACCTTC.

The rearrangement links TRBV27 to TRBJ2-3, with D possibly TRBD2 on 6 matching bases. This CDR3 has 15 residues. Germline V CDR1 and CDR2: MNHEY, SMNVEV (reference sequence). Trimming cost V 3 bases and J 5 bases, with 15 bases left between them. The CDR3 DNA is TGTGCCAGCAGTTTTGATGGACGGCGGGGAGATACGCAGTATTTT. This codes for CASSFDGRRGDTQYF.

This clone showed up just once. The chain is built from TRBV27 and TRBJ2-7; a possible D gene is TRBD1 (6 bases). V was shortened by 4 bases and J by 4 bases, with 14 bases between the two germline ends. CDR3 length: 14 amino acids. From germline, CDR1 is MNHEY and CDR2 SMNVEV (reference sequence). The CDR3 spells CASSSRGGWYEQYF. The CDR3 DNA is TGTGCCAGCAGTTCCCGAGGGGGTTGGTACGAGCAGTACTTC.

This clone was seen only a few times. The chain has TRBV5-1 and TRBJ2-7; possible D gene TRBD1, 6 bases. The CDR3 consists of 13 residues. V dropped 5 bases and J dropped 1 base, with 10 bases sitting between them. Germline CDR1 is SGHRS and CDR2 is YFSETQ. CDR3 sequence reads: CASSPDSSYEQYF. The DNA for the CDR3 is TGCGCCAGCAGTCCGGACAGTTCCTACGAGCAGTACTTC. The entire variable domain, with the rest obtained from reference TRBV5-1 and TRBJ2-7, is as follows: KAGVTQTPRYLIKTRGQQVTLSCSPISGHRSVSWYQQTPGQGLQFLFEYFSETQRNKGNFPGRFSGRQFSNSRSEMNVSTLELGDSALYLCASSPDSSYEQYFGPGTRLTVT.

This chain connects TRBV23-1 to TRBJ1-2; D is possibly TRBD1 (6 bases). TRBV23-1 is recorded as an ORF, its role being uncertain. V lost 0 bases and J lost 6, with 14 bases in between. The CDR3 covers 15 residues. This chain's CDR3 is CASSQSNRPGDGYTF. CDR3 coding DNA: TGCGCCAGCAGTCAATCGAATCGGCCAGGGGATGGCTACACCTTC.

The chain recombines TRBV5-5 with TRBJ2-7; the match to TRBD1 covers 10 bases. Germline trimming cut 3 bases from V and 11 bases from J; bases unmatched to any gene: 8. Germline V gives CDR1 SGHKS, CDR2 YYEKEE (reference sequence). The length of the CDR3 is 13 residues. The CDR3 region has the DNA TGTGCCAGCAGCTCCGGGACAGGGGTCCGGAAGTACTTC. Its protein is CASSSGTGVRKYF.

The rearrangement joins TRBV7-2 to TRBJ1-1; 7 nucleotides agree with TRBD1. Germline CDR1 reads SGHTA; CDR2 reads FQGNSA. The CDR3 contains 14 residues. The V gene end was trimmed by 5 bases and the J gene end by 5 bases; junction bases not matched to a gene: 8. In DNA, the CDR3 is TGTGCCAGCAGCGTACAACAGGGGAGGACTGAAGCTTTCTTT. It specifies CASSVQQGRTEAFF.

V gene TRBV7-9 combines with J gene TRBJ2-3; D is unclear. The CDR3 sequence is 14 residues long. V lost 4 bases and J 4 bases, leaving 12 bases between the germline ends. Germline values: CDR1 SEHNR, CDR2 FQNEAQ (reference sequence). The CDR3 region has the DNA TGTGCCAGCAGCTCTACACGCGGCTCAGATACGCAGTATTTT. As protein: CASSSTRGSDTQYF.

The chain uses TRBV7-6 and TRBJ2-3, with D tentatively TRBD1 (6 bases). Germline V gene lookup returns CDR1 SGHVS and CDR2 FNYEAQ. V was trimmed by 4 bases and J by 14 bases, leaving 16 bases between them. CDR3 length equals 12 residues. CDR3 nucleotide sequence: TGTGCCAGCAGCTCGGGGACACCAAATCCGTATTTT. Protein: CASSSGTPNPYF.

This chain's CDR3 is CASSTRQGPYNEQFF. CDR3 coding DNA: TGTGCCAGCAGCACAAGACAGGGGCCCTACAATGAGCAGTTCTTC. V usage is TRBV7-3 and J usage is TRBJ2-1; 8 nucleotides match TRBD1. The CDR3 has 15 amino acids. The germline gives CDR1 SGHTA, CDR2 FQGTGA. J gave up 2 bases and V 5 bases, and 5 bases lay outside the gene matches.

The rearrangement uses TRBV7-6 and TRBJ2-1; 9 bases match TRBD2. The CDR3 consists of 14 residues. Germline V gives CDR1 SGHVS, CDR2 FNYEAQ. V shed 6 bases and J 3 bases; nucleotides not matched to a gene: 3. The CDR3 loop is CASSLAGFYNEQFF. Written as DNA, the CDR3 is TGTGCCAGCAGTCTAGCGGGATTCTACAATGAGCAGTTCTTC.

The chain links TRBV29-1 to TRBJ2-7; D not resolved. The V end was cut by 2 bases, the J end by 6 bases, with 8 bases between. The CDR3 sequence is 11 residues long. Germline V gene sequence: CDR1 SQVTM, CDR2 ANQGSEA. CDR3 bases: TGCAGCGTTGAAACTATAGGCGAGCAGTACTTC. This translates into CSVETIGEQYF.

The chain recombines TRBV2 with TRBJ2-5; possible D gene TRBD2, 5 bases. The CDR3 is made up of 13 amino acids. Germline CDR1 reads SNHLY; CDR2 reads FYNNEI. Trimming took off 4 bases at V and 2 bases at J, with 8 bases between the two ends. CDR3 sequence: CASSADLQETQYF. CDR3 coding DNA: TGTGCCAGCAGTGCGGACTTACAAGAGACCCAGTACTTC.

The rearrangement links TRBV28 to TRBJ2-7; 9 bases fit TRBD1. CDR3 length: 16 residues. Per the germline V gene, CDR1 is MDHEN and CDR2 is SYDVKM. The junction had 13 bases not matched to a gene; V was cut back by 6 bases and J by 4 bases. CDR3 in DNA: TGTGCCAGCAGCCCCGCTCCGGGACAGGGCATTTACGAGCAGTACTTC. Translation: CASSPAPGQGIYEQYF.

The J gene is TRBJ1-1, the V gene TRBV18, with 10 bases aligning to TRBD1. The CDR3 sequence is 14 residues long. The germline gives CDR1 KGHSH, CDR2 LQKENI. Trimming took 3 bases from V and 6 from J; bases not matched to a gene: 4. Written as DNA, the CDR3 is TGTGCCAGCTCACCGACAGGGGGCGGCCCTGAAGCTTTCTTT. This sequence encodes CASSPTGGGPEAFF.

This rearrangement joins TRBV7-9 to TRBJ1-2; 8 bases line up with TRBD1. Germline V CDR1 and CDR2: SEHNR, FQNEAQ (reference sequence). This CDR3 contains 14 residues. V lost 1 base to trimming and J lost 8 bases; unmatched junction nucleotides: 6. The DNA for the CDR3 is TGTGCCAGCAGCTTAGTAACAGGGGGAGGAGGCTACACCTTC. Translating it yields CASSLVTGGGGYTF.

The chain carries TRBV19 and TRBJ2-1; 10 nucleotides agree with TRBD2. The CDR3 runs 15 residues. J gave up 9 bases and V 3 bases, and 8 bases lay outside the gene matches. Germline assignment: CDR1 LNHDA and CDR2 SQIVND (reference sequence). The chain's CDR3 is CASSIPSGGAGEQFF. Written as DNA, the CDR3 is TGTGCCAGTAGTATCCCCAGCGGGGGGGCGGGTGAGCAGTTCTTC.

This chain connects TRBV5-1 to TRBJ2-5; D may be TRBD1 (5 bases). Trimming left V 0 bases short and J 5 bases short, with 11 bases between. Germline V gene sequence: CDR1 SGHRS, CDR2 YFSETQ. The CDR3 length is 14 residues. In nucleotides, the CDR3 is TGCGCCAGCAGCTTGGCCAATAAGGGGGAGACCCAGTACTTC. Its translation: CASSLANKGETQYF. The variable domain in full, with the rest retrieved from reference TRBV5-1 and TRBJ2-5, is KAGVTQTPRYLIKTRGQQVTLSCSPISGHRSVSWYQQTPGQGLQFLFEYFSETQRNKGNFPGRFSGRQFSNSRSEMNVSTLELGDSALYLCASSLANKGETQYFGPGTRLLVL.

The chain carries TRBV2 and TRBJ2-1, with 9 bases fitting TRBD2. This CDR3 is built from 15 residues. After removal of 6 bases from V and 8 bases from J, the junction contained 11 bases not matched to a gene. CDR1 and CDR2 from the germline V gene are SNHLY and FYNNEI. CDR3: CASSPGSGRIYEQFF. In DNA, the CDR3 is TGTGCCAGCAGCCCGGGTAGCGGGAGAATCTATGAGCAGTTCTTC.

This clone came up once. The chain has TRBV5-1 and TRBJ1-3, with D perhaps TRBD1 (6 bases). Trimming took off 5 bases at V and 0 bases at J, with 15 bases between the two ends. The germline V gene encodes CDR1 SGHRS and CDR2 YFSETQ. This CDR3 is built from 16 residues. The CDR3 protein is CASSSDSPSSGNTIYF. The CDR3 region has the DNA TGCGCCAGCAGTTCGGACAGCCCTAGCTCTGGAAACACCATATATTTT.